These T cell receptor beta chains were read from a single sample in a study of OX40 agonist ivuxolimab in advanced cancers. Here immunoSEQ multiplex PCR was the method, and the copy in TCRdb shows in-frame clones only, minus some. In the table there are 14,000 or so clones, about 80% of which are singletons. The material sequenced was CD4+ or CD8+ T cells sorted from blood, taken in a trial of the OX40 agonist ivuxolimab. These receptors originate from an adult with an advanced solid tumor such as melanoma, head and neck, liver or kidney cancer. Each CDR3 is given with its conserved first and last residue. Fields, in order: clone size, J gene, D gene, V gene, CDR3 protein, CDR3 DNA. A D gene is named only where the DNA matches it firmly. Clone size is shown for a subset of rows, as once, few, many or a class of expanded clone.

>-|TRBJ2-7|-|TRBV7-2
CASSLEYRGYEQYF
TGTGCCAGCAGCTTAGAGTATAGGGGTTACGAGCAGTACTTC
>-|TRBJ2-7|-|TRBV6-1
CASSWADEQYF
TGTGCCAGCAGTTGGGCTGACGAGCAGTACTTC
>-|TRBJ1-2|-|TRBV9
CASIGGRDGGYTF
TGTGCCAGCATTGGGGGCAGGGATGGTGGCTACACCTTC
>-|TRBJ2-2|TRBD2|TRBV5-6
CASSMGGGDTGELFF
TGTGCCAGCAGCATGGGGGGAGGGGACACCGGGGAGCTGTTTTTT
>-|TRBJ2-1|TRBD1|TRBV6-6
CASRAADRGYNEQFF
TGTGCCAGCAGGGCCGCGGACAGGGGTTACAATGAGCAGTTCTTC
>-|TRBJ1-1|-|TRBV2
CASSDGEGWTEAFF
TGTGCCAGCAGTGATGGGGAGGGCTGGACTGAAGCTTTCTTT
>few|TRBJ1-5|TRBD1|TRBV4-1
CASSQGLGQGAEEGNQPQHF
TGCGCCAGCAGCCAAGGGTTAGGACAGGGGGCGGAGGAGGGCAATCAGCCCCAGCATTTT
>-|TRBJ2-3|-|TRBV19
CASSQDYTDTQYF
TGTGCCAGTAGCCAGGACTACACAGATACGCAGTATTTT
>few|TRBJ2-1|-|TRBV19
CASSVTSYNEQFF
TGTGCCAGTAGTGTTACGTCGTACAATGAGCAGTTCTTC
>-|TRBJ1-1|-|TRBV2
CASIGGNTEAFF
TGTGCCAGCATTGGGGGGAACACTGAAGCTTTCTTT
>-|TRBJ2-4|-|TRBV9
CASSDRDYIQYF
TGTGCCAGCAGCGACCGGGACTACATTCAGTACTTC
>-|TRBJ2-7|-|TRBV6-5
CASSLGGDEQYF
TGTGCCAGCAGCCTAGGGGGTGACGAGCAGTACTTC
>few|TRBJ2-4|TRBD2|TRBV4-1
CASSHHSGLAGRDIQYF
TGCGCCAGCAGCCACCATTCCGGACTAGCGGGTCGGGACATTCAGTACTTC
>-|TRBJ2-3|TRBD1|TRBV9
CASRLGDRSTDTQYF
TGTGCCAGCAGGCTAGGGGACAGGAGCACAGATACGCAGTATTTT
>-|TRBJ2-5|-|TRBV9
CASSVGFTDGGETQYF
TGTGCCAGCAGCGTAGGGTTTACGGACGGTGGGGAGACCCAGTACTTC
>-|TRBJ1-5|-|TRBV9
CASSVGDGGHQPQHF
TGTGCCAGCAGCGTAGGGGATGGCGGACATCAGCCCCAGCATTTT
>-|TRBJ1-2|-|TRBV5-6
CASSLGAAYGYTF
TGTGCCAGCAGCTTGGGGGCCGCGTATGGCTACACCTTC
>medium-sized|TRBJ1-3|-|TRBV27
CAINWARRGYTIYF
TGTGCCATTAACTGGGCCCGTCGAGGCTACACCATATATTTT
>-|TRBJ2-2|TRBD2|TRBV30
CAWNLAGAHGELFF
TGTGCCTGGAACCTAGCGGGGGCGCACGGGGAGCTGTTTTTT
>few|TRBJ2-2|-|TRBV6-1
CASSESPWRILGELFF
TGTGCCAGCAGTGAAAGCCCCTGGAGAATTCTCGGGGAGCTGTTTTTT
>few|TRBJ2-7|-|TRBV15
CATSSTGGASYEQYF
TGTGCCACCAGCAGTACAGGGGGGGCCTCCTACGAGCAGTACTTC
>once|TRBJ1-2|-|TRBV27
CASSFLRDSANYGYTF
TGTGCCAGCAGTTTTTTGAGGGATAGTGCTAACTATGGCTACACCTTC
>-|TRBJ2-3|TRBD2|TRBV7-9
CASSQSGGATDTQYF
TGTGCCAGCAGCCAAAGCGGGGGGGCGACAGATACGCAGTATTTT
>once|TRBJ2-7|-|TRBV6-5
CASSAGPYEQYF
TGTGCCAGCAGCGCCGGACCCTACGAGCAGTACTTC
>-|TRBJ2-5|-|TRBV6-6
CASNFMGGGETQYF
TGTGCCAGCAACTTTATGGGGGGCGGAGAGACCCAGTACTTC
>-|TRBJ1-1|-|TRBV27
CASKQSYYTEAFF
TGTGCCAGCAAACAAAGCTATTACACTGAAGCTTTCTTT
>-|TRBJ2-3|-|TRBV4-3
CASSQTPDGPDTQYF
TGCGCCAGCAGCCAGACCCCCGATGGCCCGGATACGCAGTATTTT
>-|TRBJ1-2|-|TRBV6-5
CASSYSAQGIPYGYTF
TGTGCCAGCAGTTACTCGGCGCAGGGGATTCCCTATGGCTACACCTTC
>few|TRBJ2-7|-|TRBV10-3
CAISEGGESEQYF
TGTGCCATCAGTGAAGGAGGGGAGAGCGAGCAGTACTTC
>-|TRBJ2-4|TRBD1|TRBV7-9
CASSSTTGGLSYIQYF
TGTGCCAGCAGCTCGACGACAGGGGGGCTTAGTTATATTCAGTACTTC
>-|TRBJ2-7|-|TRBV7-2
CASSFRPGPYEQYF
TGTGCCAGCAGCTTCAGGCCGGGACCTTACGAGCAGTACTTC
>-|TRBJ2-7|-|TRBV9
CASSVEGNGYEQYF
TGTGCCAGCAGCGTAGAAGGGAATGGATACGAGCAGTACTTC